This T cell receptor (beta chain) was recorded in a study of T-cell reconstitution after alpha-beta-depleted transplantation in children. This sample's TCRbeta library carried unique molecular identifier barcodes. MiXCR, applied by TCRdb to the PCR reads, yields one record per CDR3 protein. The data contain 530,000 or so distinct CDR3 sequences, approximately 30% of them singletons. The CDR3 totals 15 residues. Germline lookup yields CDR1 LGHDT and CDR2 YNNKEL (reference sequence). With 1 base removed from V and 0 bases from J, the gap between germline ends came to 7 bases. The V gene is TRBV3-1, the J gene TRBJ2-1; D gene uncertain. The sequence derives from a boy less than two years old with Wiskott-Aldrich syndrome, due to receive a stem cell transplant. Sequenced material: PBMCs, taken before TCRalphabeta/CD19-depleted stem cell transplant. CDR3 DNA: TGTGCCAGCAGCCAAGCACCCAGCTCCTACAATGAGCAGTTCTTC. It encodes CASSQAPSSYNEQFF.